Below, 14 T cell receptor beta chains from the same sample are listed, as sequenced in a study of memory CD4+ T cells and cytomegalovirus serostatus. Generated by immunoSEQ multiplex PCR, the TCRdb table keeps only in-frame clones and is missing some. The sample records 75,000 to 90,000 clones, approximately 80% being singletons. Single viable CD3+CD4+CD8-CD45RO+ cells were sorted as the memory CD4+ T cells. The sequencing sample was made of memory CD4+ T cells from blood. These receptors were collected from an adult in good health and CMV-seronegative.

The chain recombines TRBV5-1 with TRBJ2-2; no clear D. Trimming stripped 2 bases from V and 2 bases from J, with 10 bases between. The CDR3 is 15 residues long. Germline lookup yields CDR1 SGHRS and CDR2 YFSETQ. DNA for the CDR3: TGCGCCAGCAGCTTAGCTCAGGTCAACACCGGGGAGCTGTTTTTT. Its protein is CASSLAQVNTGELFF. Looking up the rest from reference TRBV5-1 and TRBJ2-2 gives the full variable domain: KAGVTQTPRYLIKTRGQQVTLSCSPISGHRSVSWYQQTPGQGLQFLFEYFSETQRNKGNFPGRFSGRQFSNSRSEMNVSTLELGDSALYLCASSLAQVNTGELFFGEGSRLTVL.

The CDR3 region has the DNA TGTGCCAGCAGCCCAGCGCCTACATCTCGAGCTTTCTTT. Translating gives CASSPAPTSRAFF. The chain combines TRBV2 with TRBJ1-1; D is ambiguous. There are 13 residues in the CDR3. The germline V gene has CDR1 SNHLY and CDR2 FYNNEI. Trimming left V 6 bases short and J 10 bases short, with 18 bases between.

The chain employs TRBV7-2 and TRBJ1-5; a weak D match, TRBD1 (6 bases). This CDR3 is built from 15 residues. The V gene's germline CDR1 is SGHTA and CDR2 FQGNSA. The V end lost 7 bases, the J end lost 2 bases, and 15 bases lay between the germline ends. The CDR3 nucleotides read TGTGCCAGCATCCCACAGGGAGGGGGCAATCAGCCCCAGCATTTT. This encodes CASIPQGGGNQPQHF.

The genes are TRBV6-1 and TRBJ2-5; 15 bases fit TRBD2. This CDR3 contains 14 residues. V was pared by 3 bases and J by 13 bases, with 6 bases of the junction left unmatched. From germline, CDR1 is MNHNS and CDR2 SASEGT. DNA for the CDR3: TGTGCCAGCAGTGAGGGGACTAGCGGGGGGTTCACGTACTTC. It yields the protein CASSEGTSGGFTYF.

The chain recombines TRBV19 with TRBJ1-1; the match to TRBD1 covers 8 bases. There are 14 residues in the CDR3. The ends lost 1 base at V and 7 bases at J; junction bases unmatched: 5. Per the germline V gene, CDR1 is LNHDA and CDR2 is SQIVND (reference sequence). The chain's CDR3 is CASSIGQGIGEAFF. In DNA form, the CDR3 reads TGTGCCAGTAGTATAGGACAGGGGATAGGTGAAGCTTTCTTT.

This CDR3 reads CASSQGSSGANVLTF. The DNA for the CDR3 is TGTGCCAGCAGTCAAGGGAGCTCTGGGGCCAACGTCCTGACTTTC. The chain couples TRBV6-5 to TRBJ2-6; D possibly corresponds to TRBD2 (5 bases). With 5 bases removed from V and 0 bases from J, the gap between germline ends came to 8 bases. CDR1 is MNHEY, CDR2 SVGAGI, per germline. There are 15 residues in the CDR3.

CDR3 protein: CASSSGTYTEAFF. DNA for the CDR3: TGTGCCAGCAGTTCCGGGACTTACACTGAAGCTTTCTTT. The chain employs TRBV2 and TRBJ1-1; D possibly corresponds to TRBD1 (5 bases). Trimming stripped 5 bases from V and 3 bases from J, with 10 bases between. Per germline, CDR1 SNHLY and CDR2 FYNNEI. The CDR3 has 13 residues.

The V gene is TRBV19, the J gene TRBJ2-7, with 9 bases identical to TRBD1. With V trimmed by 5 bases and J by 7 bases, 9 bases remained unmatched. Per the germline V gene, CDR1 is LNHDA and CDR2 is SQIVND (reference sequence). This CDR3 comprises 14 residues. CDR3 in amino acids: CASSPGDRAGEQYF. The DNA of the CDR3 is TGTGCCAGTAGTCCGGGGGACAGGGCTGGAGAGCAGTACTTC.

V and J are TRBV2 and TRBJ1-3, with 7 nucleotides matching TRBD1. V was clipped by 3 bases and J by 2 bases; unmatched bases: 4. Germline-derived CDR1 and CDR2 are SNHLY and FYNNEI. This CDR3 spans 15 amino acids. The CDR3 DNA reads TGTGCCAGCAGTGATTTAGGGGGCGCTGGAAACACCATATATTTT. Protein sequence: CASSDLGGAGNTIYF.

CDR3 in DNA: TGTGCCAGCAGTACCCCAGGGAGGGCCTACAATGAGCAGTTCTTC. Protein: CASSTPGRAYNEQFF. The chain is built from TRBV28 and TRBJ2-1; 7 bases match TRBD2. The V segment lost 5 bases and the J segment 2 bases; nucleotides outside the gene matches: 6. The length of the CDR3 is 15 residues. Germline V lookup: CDR1 MDHEN, CDR2 SYDVKM.

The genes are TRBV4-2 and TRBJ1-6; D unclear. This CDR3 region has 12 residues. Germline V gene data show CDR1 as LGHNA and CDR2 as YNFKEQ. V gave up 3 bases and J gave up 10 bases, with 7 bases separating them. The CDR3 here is CASSHSISPLHF. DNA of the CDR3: TGTGCCAGCAGCCATTCCATCTCACCCCTCCACTTT.

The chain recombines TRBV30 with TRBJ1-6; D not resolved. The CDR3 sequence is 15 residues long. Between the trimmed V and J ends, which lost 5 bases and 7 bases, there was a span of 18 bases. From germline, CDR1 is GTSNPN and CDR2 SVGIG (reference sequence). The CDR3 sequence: CAWSHQITANSPLHF. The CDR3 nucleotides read TGTGCCTGGTCCCACCAGATAACAGCGAATTCACCCCTCCACTTT.

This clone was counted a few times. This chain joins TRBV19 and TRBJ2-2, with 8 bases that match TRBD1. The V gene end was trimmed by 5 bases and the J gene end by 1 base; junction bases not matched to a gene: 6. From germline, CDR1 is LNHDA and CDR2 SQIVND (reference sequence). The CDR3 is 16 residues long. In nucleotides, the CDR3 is TGTGCCAGTAGTTCCACCGGGACAGGGAACACCGGGGAGCTGTTTTTT. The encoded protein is CASSSTGTGNTGELFF.

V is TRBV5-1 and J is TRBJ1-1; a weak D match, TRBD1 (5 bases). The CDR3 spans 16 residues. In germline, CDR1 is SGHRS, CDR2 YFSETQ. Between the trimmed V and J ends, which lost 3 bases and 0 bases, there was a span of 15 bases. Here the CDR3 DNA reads TGCGCCAGCAGCTCCCGGGGCGGCCCCCTGAACACTGAAGCTTTCTTT. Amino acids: CASSSRGGPLNTEAFF.